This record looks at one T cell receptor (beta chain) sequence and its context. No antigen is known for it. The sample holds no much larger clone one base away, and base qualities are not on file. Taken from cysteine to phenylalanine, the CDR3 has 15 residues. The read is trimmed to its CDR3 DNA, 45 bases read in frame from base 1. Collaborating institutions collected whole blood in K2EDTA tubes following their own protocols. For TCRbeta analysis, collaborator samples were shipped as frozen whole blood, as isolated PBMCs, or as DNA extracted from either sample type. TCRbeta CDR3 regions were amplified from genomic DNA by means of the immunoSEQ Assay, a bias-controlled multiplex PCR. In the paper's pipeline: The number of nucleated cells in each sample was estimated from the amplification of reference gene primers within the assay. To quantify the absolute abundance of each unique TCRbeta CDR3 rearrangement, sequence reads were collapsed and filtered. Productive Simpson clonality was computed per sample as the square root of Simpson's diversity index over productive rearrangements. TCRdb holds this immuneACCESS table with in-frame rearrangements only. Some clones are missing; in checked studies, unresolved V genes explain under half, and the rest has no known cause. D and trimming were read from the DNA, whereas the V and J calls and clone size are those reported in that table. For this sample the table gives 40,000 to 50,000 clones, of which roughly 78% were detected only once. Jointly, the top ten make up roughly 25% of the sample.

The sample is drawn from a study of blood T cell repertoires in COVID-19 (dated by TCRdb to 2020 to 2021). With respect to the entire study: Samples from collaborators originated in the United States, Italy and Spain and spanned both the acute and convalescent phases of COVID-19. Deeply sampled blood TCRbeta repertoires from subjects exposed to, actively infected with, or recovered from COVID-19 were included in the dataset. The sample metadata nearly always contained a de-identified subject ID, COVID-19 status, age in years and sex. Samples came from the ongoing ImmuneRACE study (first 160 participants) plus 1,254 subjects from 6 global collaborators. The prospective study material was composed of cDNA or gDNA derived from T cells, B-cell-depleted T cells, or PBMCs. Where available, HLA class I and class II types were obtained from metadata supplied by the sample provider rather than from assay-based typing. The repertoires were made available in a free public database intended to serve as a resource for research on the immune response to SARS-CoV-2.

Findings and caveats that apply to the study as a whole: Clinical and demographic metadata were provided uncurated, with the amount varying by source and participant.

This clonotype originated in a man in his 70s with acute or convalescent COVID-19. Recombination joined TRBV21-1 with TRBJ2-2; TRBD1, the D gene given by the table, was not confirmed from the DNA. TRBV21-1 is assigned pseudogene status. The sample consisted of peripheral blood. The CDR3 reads CARTENPSFTGELFF. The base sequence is TGTGCCAGAACAGAGAACCCGTCTTTCACCGGGGAGCTGTTTTTT.